This TCR beta chain was captured in a study of shared clonotypes between healthy human individuals. This clone was seen just once. Assay execution took place at the deep level. This table comes from immunoSEQ multiplex PCR, and its TCRdb copy is limited to in-frame clones, with some not included. The sample lists some 980,000 clones; around three quarters were seen once. Input material: memory CD4+ T cells sorted from blood. Subset meaning: CD45RA-negative fraction. The source of this sequence is a man in his late teens or twenties in good health.

The DNA of the CDR3 is TGTGCCAGCAGCTCCCGGGGAGCGGGAGATGAGCAGTTCTTC. The encoded protein is CASSSRGAGDEQFF. The V gene is TRBV7-9, the J gene TRBJ2-1; 8 bases line up with TRBD2. In germline, CDR1 is SEHNR, CDR2 FQNEAQ (reference sequence). The CDR3 runs to 14 residues. V dropped 4 bases and J dropped 8; count of bases not matched to a gene: 7.